Listed here are 28 T cell receptor beta chains from one sample, sequenced in a study of monozygotic twins with cystic fibrosis (dated by TCRdb to about 2021). The library was produced with the immunoSEQ multiplex PCR assay. Imported from immuneACCESS, the table was reduced by TCRdb to in-frame sequences with V and J called. These copies leave out some clones; in studies compared against another copy, an unresolved V gene accounts for under half, and the cause of the remainder is not known. For this sample there are around 21,000 clones; approximately 87% appear just once. Of the sample, around 1.3% is held by the ten largest clones. Input material: blood. Every receptor here comes from a woman in her twenties or thirties with cystic fibrosis.

In nucleotides, the CDR3 is TGTGCCAGCAGTTACTCCAGGAGCTCCTACGAGCAGTACTTC. The encoded protein is CASSYSRSSYEQYF. This chain links TRBV6-5 with TRBJ2-7; no firm D call. Germline CDR1 and CDR2: MNHEY and SVGAGI. Trimming cost V 0 bases and J 0 bases, with 6 bases left between them. The CDR3 loop spans 14 amino acids.

This chain uses TRBV9 with TRBJ1-1; D not certain. Per germline, CDR1 SGDLS and CDR2 YYNGEE. V was cut by 4 bases and J by 4 bases, with 14 bases left in between. The CDR3 runs 14 residues. CDR3 region: CASSLSQWPTEAFF. CDR3 coding DNA: TGTGCCAGCAGCCTTTCGCAGTGGCCCACTGAAGCTTTCTTT.

Sample share makes this clone medium-sized. The genes are TRBV4-3 and TRBJ1-2; TRBD1 is a possible D gene (6 bases). CDR1 is LGHNA and CDR2 is YSLEER in the germline V gene. This CDR3 has 18 residues. V lost 0 bases, J lost 0 bases, and 17 bases lay in between. CDR3 DNA sequence: TGCGCCAGCAGCCAAGATCCACAGGGAACCCTTACTAACTATGGCTACACCTTC. Encoded protein: CASSQDPQGTLTNYGYTF.

This chain uses TRBV2 with TRBJ2-2; 10 bases agree with TRBD1. The ends lost 10 bases at V and 1 base at J; junction bases unmatched: 9. The CDR3 is made up of 16 amino acids. CDR1 is SNHLY and CDR2 is FYNNEI in the germline V gene. The CDR3 nucleotides read TGTGCCACCAGGACAGGGGGTCCCGAGAACACCGGGGAGCTGTTTTTT. The encoded protein is CATRTGGPENTGELFF.

This clone was counted a few times. V gene TRBV25-1 combines with J gene TRBJ2-7; D remains ambiguous. V was pared by 2 bases and J by 3 bases, with 8 bases between. The CDR3 is 13 amino acids. In germline, CDR1 is MGHDK, CDR2 SYGVNS. The CDR3 DNA reads TGTGCCAGCAGTGAACCGGGCGGCTACGAGCAGTACTTC. It codes for CASSEPGGYEQYF.

V and J are TRBV9 and TRBJ2-5; TRBD1 aligns across 8 bases. CDR1 and CDR2 (germline): SGDLS, YYNGEE. The ends lost 4 bases at V and 4 bases at J; junction bases unmatched: 15. The CDR3 runs 17 residues. The CDR3 reads CASSPRPDRAQVETQYF. For the CDR3, the DNA is TGTGCCAGCAGCCCCCGCCCGGACAGGGCTCAAGTAGAGACCCAGTACTTC.

The V gene is TRBV7-2, the J gene TRBJ1-1, with a weak D call TRBD1 (6 bases). This CDR3 comprises 14 residues. The germline V gene has CDR1 SGHTA and CDR2 FQGNSA. Trimming stripped 2 bases from V and 11 bases from J, with 18 bases between. The CDR3 loop is CASSLHGPDRRAFF. The CDR3 DNA reads as TGTGCCAGCAGCTTACACGGCCCTGACAGGCGTGCTTTCTTT.

The V gene is TRBV6-5, the J gene TRBJ1-4; unclear D gene. V lost 0 bases, J lost 4 bases, and 9 bases lay in between. Germline assignment: CDR1 MNHEY and CDR2 SVGAGI. CDR3 length: 15 residues. CDR3 bases: TGTGCCAGCAGTTACTCGAGAGCCAATAATGAAAAACTGTTTTTT. Its protein is CASSYSRANNEKLFF.

This chain joins TRBV5-4 and TRBJ1-3, with no clear D. The germline CDR1 and CDR2 sequences are SGHNT and YYREEE (reference sequence). V lost 0 bases and J lost 4, with 8 bases in between. The CDR3 contains 14 residues. CDR3 sequence (DNA): TGTGCCAGCAGCTTGGGTGAGGCCGGAAACACCATATATTTT. This gives the protein CASSLGEAGNTIYF.

CDR3 region: CASGPGINQPQHF. Written as DNA, the CDR3 is TGTGCCAGCGGCCCGGGGATCAATCAGCCCCAGCATTTT. The chain combines TRBV7-6 with TRBJ1-5; no definite D call. Germline lookup yields CDR1 SGHVS and CDR2 FNYEAQ. There are 13 residues in the CDR3. The V end was cut by 8 bases, the J end by 3 bases, with 11 bases between.

A single count supports this clone. The rearrangement uses TRBV5-1 and TRBJ1-2, with D possibly being TRBD1 (5 bases). V shed 0 bases and J shed 2 bases, with 8 bases lying between them. This CDR3 spans 14 amino acids. Germline V CDR1 and CDR2: SGHRS, YFSETQ. The chain's CDR3 is CASSLDPGNYGYTF. In nucleotides, the CDR3 is TGCGCCAGCAGCTTGGATCCAGGGAACTATGGCTACACCTTC.

This clone was counted once. DNA for the CDR3: TGTGCCAGCAGCTCTATATGGGGGGGAAAGGAGAATGAGCAGTTCTTC. It encodes CASSSIWGGKENEQFF. The V and J genes are TRBV7-2 and TRBJ2-1; 7 nucleotides line up with TRBD2. After removal of 4 bases from V and 7 bases from J, the junction contained 13 bases not matched to a gene. Germline V gene lookup returns CDR1 SGHTA and CDR2 FQGNSA. The CDR3 length is 16 residues. The full variable domain, with the rest looked up from reference TRBV7-2 and TRBJ2-1, is GAGVSQSPSNKVTEKGKDVELRCDPISGHTALYWYRQSLGQGLEFLIYFQGNSAPDKSGLPSDRFSAERTGGSVSTLTIQRTQQEDSAVYLCASSSIWGGKENEQFFGPGTRLTVL.

The rearrangement uses TRBV20-1 and TRBJ2-5; D uncertain. CDR3 size: 11 residues. Trimming shortened V by 6 bases and J by 7 bases, and 12 bases separated the two germline ends. The germline CDR1 and CDR2 sequences are DFQATT and SNEGSKA (reference sequence). The DNA for the CDR3 is TGCAGTGCCATCCACCCGGGGACCCAGTACTTC. Translating it yields CSAIHPGTQYF.

The gene calls are TRBV9 and TRBJ2-1, with D perhaps TRBD1 (7 bases). V lost 4 bases to trimming and J lost 7 bases, with 21 bases between them. The germline gives CDR1 SGDLS, CDR2 YYNGEE. CDR3 length: 16 residues. This chain's CDR3 is CASSTGASDTVNEQFF. CDR3 in DNA: TGTGCCAGCAGCACAGGGGCTAGCGATACCGTAAATGAGCAGTTCTTC.

This chain links TRBV5-1 with TRBJ1-2; D is undetermined. V dropped 4 bases and J dropped 2 bases, with 9 bases sitting between them. The germline gives CDR1 SGHRS, CDR2 YFSETQ. The CDR3 loop spans 13 amino acids. This CDR3 reads CASSPDRNYGYTF. Here the CDR3 DNA reads TGCGCCAGCAGCCCAGACCGAAACTATGGCTACACCTTC.

V usage is TRBV7-6 and J usage is TRBJ2-5, with D uncertain. CDR3 size: 13 residues. Germline V CDR1 and CDR2: SGHVS, FNYEAQ. V was shortened by 5 bases and J by 3 bases, with 10 bases between the two germline ends. The CDR3 spells CASSPSGKETQYF. The DNA of the CDR3 is TGTGCCAGCAGCCCCAGTGGGAAAGAGACCCAGTACTTC.

V gene TRBV5-1 combines with J gene TRBJ1-6; possibly TRBD1 for D (5 bases). Germline V CDR1 and CDR2: SGHRS, YFSETQ. CDR3 size: 13 residues. Trimming took 5 bases from V and 9 from J, leaving 12 bases between them. In nucleotides, the CDR3 is TGCGCCAGCAGACAGGCTAAGGGTTCACCCCTCCACTTT. Protein sequence: CASRQAKGSPLHF.

The rearrangement links TRBV12-5 to TRBJ2-7; 11 positions match TRBD2. With 1 base clipped from V and 2 bases from J, the junction kept 22 bases outside the gene matches. CDR1 is LGHNT, CDR2 FRNRAP, per germline. This CDR3 has 22 amino acids. CDR3 region: CASGLGQPDPTSGGPPAYEQYF. CDR3 nucleotide sequence: TGTGCTAGTGGTTTGGGACAGCCCGACCCAACTAGCGGGGGCCCTCCCGCCTACGAGCAGTACTTC.

The chain joins TRBV4-3 to TRBJ2-1, with 11 bases identical to TRBD2. This CDR3 is built from 16 residues. Trimming cost V 0 bases and J 10 bases; bases outside gene matches: 8. Germline-derived CDR1 and CDR2 are LGHNA and YSLEER. The chain's CDR3 is CASSQERTSGLGEQFF. In DNA, the CDR3 is TGCGCCAGCAGCCAAGAGCGGACTAGCGGGCTGGGAGAGCAGTTCTTC.

The V gene is TRBV19, the J gene TRBJ1-2; D unclear. From germline, CDR1 is LNHDA and CDR2 SQIVND (reference sequence). Trimming removed 5 bases from V and 1 base from J, with 8 bases in between. The CDR3 sequence is 13 residues long. The CDR3 region is CASSPGLNYGYTF. CDR3 in DNA: TGTGCCAGTAGTCCAGGCCTTAACTATGGCTACACCTTC.

A single count supports this clone. V and J are TRBV29-1 and TRBJ2-7; D is perhaps TRBD2 (6 bases). From germline, CDR1 is SQVTM and CDR2 ANQGSEA. Trimming left V 4 bases short and J 2 bases short, with 15 bases between. There are 14 residues in the CDR3. This CDR3 is CSVAAGSGAYEQYF. CDR3 nucleotides: TGCAGCGTTGCGGCGGGGTCGGGAGCCTACGAGCAGTACTTC.

The rearrangement joins TRBV4-3 to TRBJ1-2; D is unclear. This CDR3 spans 16 amino acids. Germline V gives CDR1 LGHNA, CDR2 YSLEER. The V end lost 0 bases, the J end lost 5 bases, and 16 bases lay between the germline ends. The CDR3 DNA follows: TGCGCCAGCAGCCAAGATCTTTTCGGACCTGGGTATGGCTACACCTTC. Its translation is CASSQDLFGPGYGYTF.

This chain connects TRBV19 to TRBJ1-6; D remains ambiguous. CDR3 length equals 14 residues. Germline V CDR1 and CDR2: LNHDA, SQIVND (reference sequence). Trimming took off 5 bases at V and 7 bases at J, with 12 bases between the two ends. DNA of the CDR3: TGTGCCAGTAGTTCATGGGGTTTCAATTCACCCCTCCACTTT. It specifies CASSSWGFNSPLHF.

This chain uses TRBV7-2 with TRBJ2-7; the D is unclear. This CDR3 spans 13 amino acids. Germline CDR1 is SGHTA and CDR2 is FQGNSA. Trimming took 5 bases from V and 4 from J, leaving 12 bases between them. The CDR3 is CASSPTGRYEQYF. The CDR3 DNA is TGTGCCAGCAGCCCGACGGGTCGGTACGAGCAGTACTTC.

In its sample, this clone was seen a few times. V usage is TRBV6-1 and J usage is TRBJ1-1; D is uncertain. There are 12 residues in the CDR3. Germline-derived CDR1 and CDR2 are MNHNS and SASEGT. V was trimmed by 6 bases and J by 0 bases, leaving 5 bases between them. CDR3 region: CASRLVNTEAFF. The CDR3 nucleotides read TGTGCCAGCAGATTGGTGAACACTGAAGCTTTCTTT.

The chain combines TRBV15 with TRBJ1-4, with D perhaps matching TRBD1 (6 bases). V gave up 3 bases and J gave up 2 bases, with 10 bases separating them. CDR1 and CDR2 (germline): LNHNV, YYDKDF (reference sequence). This CDR3 is built from 15 residues. CDR3 bases: TGTGCCACCAGCAGGGGACAAGAGACTAATGAAAAACTGTTTTTT. Encoded protein: CATSRGQETNEKLFF.

The genes are TRBV6-1 and TRBJ1-6, with D hard to call. Trimming removed 5 bases at V and 2 bases at J, with 4 bases between. CDR1 and CDR2 from the germline V gene are MNHNS and SASEGT. The CDR3 extends over 13 amino acids. In DNA form, the CDR3 reads TGTGCCAGCAGTATAACCTATAATTCACCCCTCCACTTT. Translation gives CASSITYNSPLHF.

The chain is built from TRBV5-1 and TRBJ2-3, with 10 bases matching TRBD2. This CDR3 region has 16 residues. Trimming cost V 0 bases and J 6 bases; bases outside gene matches: 7. Germline CDR1 reads SGHRS; CDR2 reads YFSETQ. For the CDR3, the DNA is TGCGCCAGCAGCTTGGGAAGCGGGGGGGCGGTGGATACGCAGTATTTT. Protein: CASSLGSGGAVDTQYF.